A selection of T cell receptor beta chains follows, all from one sample in a study of cytomegalovirus exposure and HLA in healthy donors. The repertoire was sequenced with immunoSEQ multiplex PCR; TCRdb's copy has only in-frame clones and lacks some. The repertoire holds approximately 240,000 clones, with around nine tenths as singletons. Sequencing was done on a sample of PBMCs. The receptors here all came from a woman between 18 and 29 years old in good health and CMV-seronegative. The CDR3 runs from the conserved cysteine through the conserved F or W. The D gene is left open where the match is weak. Not every row has a clone size; where given, it reads once, few, many or a size class.

D: TRBD2
size: .
J: TRBJ2-1
V: TRBV7-9
DNA: TGTGCCAGCAGCTTAGCGGGACTAGCCTACAATGAGCAGTTCTTC
CDR3: CASSLAGLAYNEQFF

D: .
size: .
J: TRBJ2-7
V: TRBV6-5
DNA: TGTGCCAGCAGTTATGTGACAAAATCCTACGAGCAGTACTTC
CDR3: CASSYVTKSYEQYF

D: .
size: few
J: TRBJ2-1
V: TRBV4-2
DNA: TGTGCCAGCAGCCTAAGCTACCACCAGGACTCCTACAATGAGCAGTTCTTC
CDR3: CASSLSYHQDSYNEQFF

D: TRBD1
size: .
J: TRBJ2-1
V: TRBV7-6
DNA: TGTGCCAGCAGCCCAGGACAGGGGACCTACAATGAGCAGTTCTTC
CDR3: CASSPGQGTYNEQFF

D: .
size: .
J: TRBJ1-2
V: TRBV14
DNA: TGTGCCAGCAGCCCTCTACAGAGCTATGGCTACACCTTC
CDR3: CASSPLQSYGYTF

D: .
size: .
J: TRBJ2-2
V: TRBV7-9
DNA: TGTGCCAGCAGTTCGGCGGGGGCCCCCGACACCGGGGAGCTGTTTTTT
CDR3: CASSSAGAPDTGELFF

D: TRBD2
size: .
J: TRBJ2-3
V: TRBV5-4
DNA: TGTGCCAGCAGCCTCGGGGGAGCGGGGGCAAGTGATACGCAGTATTTT
CDR3: CASSLGGAGASDTQYF

D: .
size: .
J: TRBJ1-1
V: TRBV18
DNA: TGTGCCAGCTCATCCGTGGTGGGGGCTAACACTGAAGCTTTCTTT
CDR3: CASSSVVGANTEAFF

D: TRBD1
size: .
J: TRBJ1-2
V: TRBV4-3
DNA: TGCGCCAGCAGCCAAGAATTGCAGGGGGCTGGGGGCTACACCTTC
CDR3: CASSQELQGAGGYTF

D: .
size: .
J: TRBJ2-5
V: TRBV7-9
DNA: TGTGCCAGCAGCGCCAGCGGACAAGAGACCCAGTACTTC
CDR3: CASSASGQETQYF

D: .
size: .
J: TRBJ1-2
V: TRBV9
DNA: TGTGCCAGCAGCGCCGAGGAACTTTATCGCTACACCTTC
CDR3: CASSAEELYRYTF

D: TRBD2
size: .
J: TRBJ2-1
V: TRBV4-1
DNA: TGCGCCAGCACCCGCTTGACTAGCGGGGCCTACAATGAGCAGTTCTTC
CDR3: CASTRLTSGAYNEQFF

D: TRBD1
size: .
J: TRBJ2-5
V: TRBV6-5
DNA: TGTGCCAGCAGTTACTTCGGGACAGGCCAAGAGACCCAGTACTTC
CDR3: CASSYFGTGQETQYF

D: TRBD2
size: .
J: TRBJ2-5
V: TRBV5-4
DNA: TGTGCCAGCAGCTTGGCCAATCCGGGACTAGCCGGTGAGACCCAGTACTTC
CDR3: CASSLANPGLAGETQYF

D: .
size: few
J: TRBJ1-6
V: TRBV4-2
DNA: TGTGCCAGCAGCCAAGATAGCGCCCTATATTCACCCCTCCACTTT
CDR3: CASSQDSALYSPLHF

D: TRBD1
size: few
J: TRBJ1-2
V: TRBV13
DNA: TGTGCCAGCACCCATTCCCCAAGCTTCAGGGGGATAAGGTATGGCTACACCTTC
CDR3: CASTHSPSFRGIRYGYTF